This is a list of T cell receptor beta chains from one sample in a study of cytomegalovirus exposure and HLA in healthy donors. Using immunoSEQ multiplex PCR, the repertoire was profiled, and TCRdb retains in-frame clones only, with some absent. The profile shows about 210,000 clones, about 81% of them singletons. Sequenced input: PBMCs. The receptors stem from a middle-aged man in good health and CMV-seropositive. The CDR3 runs from the conserved cysteine through the conserved F or W. The D gene is left open where the match is weak. A row's size may be missing; if present it is once, few, many or a size class.

size	V	D	J	DNA	CDR3
-	TRBV29-1	-	TRBJ2-5	TGCAGCGTTGCGGGGTTAGGGGAGACCCAGTACTTC	CSVAGLGETQYF
few	TRBV19	-	TRBJ1-1	TGTGCCAGTAGAGGGCCAGGGGCGACGAACACTGAAGCTTTCTTT	CASRGPGATNTEAFF
few	TRBV27	-	TRBJ2-7	TGTGCCAGCAGTTTGGCAGGTTCCTACGAGCAGTACTTC	CASSLAGSYEQYF
-	TRBV5-1	TRBD1	TRBJ2-7	TGCGCCAGCAGCATTGACAGGGAAGAGCAGTACTTC	CASSIDREEQYF
-	TRBV27	-	TRBJ2-7	TGTGCCAGCAGGGAGGACAGTTCGAGCTCCTACGAGCAGTACTTC	CASREDSSSSYEQYF
-	TRBV5-1	-	TRBJ1-1	TGCGCCAGCAGCCTGGACAGGAACACTGAAGCTTTCTTT	CASSLDRNTEAFF
-	TRBV6-1	-	TRBJ2-1	TGTGCCAGCAGTGAACCCCCCTCATTAGCCCGATTCTTC	CASSEPPSLARFF
once	TRBV29-1	-	TRBJ1-1	TGCAGCGTTTCCGGACAGCTGAACACTGAAGCTTTCTTT	CSVSGQLNTEAFF
-	TRBV1	-	TRBJ2-1	TGCACCAGCAGCCAAGATCCGAGCTCCTACAATGAGCAGTTCTTC	CTSSQDPSSYNEQFF
-	TRBV7-9	TRBD2	TRBJ2-2	TGTGCCAGCAGCTTCGGGCTAGCGGGTAGTTTGACCGGGGAGCTGTTTTTT	CASSFGLAGSLTGELFF
-	TRBV10-3	TRBD2	TRBJ2-7	TGTGCCATCAGTGGTGGGACTAGCGTGGACGAGCAGTACTTC	CAISGGTSVDEQYF
-	TRBV5-1	-	TRBJ1-5	TGCGCCAGCAGCGCAGGGTTTGGCAATCAGCCCCAGCATTTT	CASSAGFGNQPQHF
-	TRBV7-3	-	TRBJ1-2	TGTGCCAGCAGCTATGCAGGGTTGGATGGCTACACCTTC	CASSYAGLDGYTF
-	TRBV10-1	-	TRBJ2-1	TGCGCCAGCAGTGACTCCTCCGGGACACGGAAGCAGTTCTTC	CASSDSSGTRKQFF
once	TRBV13	TRBD1	TRBJ2-7	TGTGCCAGCAGCCTGCCGGGACAGGGGGCGTTCGAGCAGTACTTC	CASSLPGQGAFEQYF
-	TRBV28	-	TRBJ1-1	TGTGCCAGCAGGGGAGAGAGCACTGAAGCTTTCTTT	CASRGESTEAFF
-	TRBV19	TRBD1	TRBJ1-1	TGTGCCAGTACGACAGGGGTGGGCACTGAAGCTTTCTTT	CASTTGVGTEAFF
-	TRBV19	-	TRBJ2-3	TGTGCCAGTAGTATCCGGTACACAGATACGCAGTATTTT	CASSIRYTDTQYF
-	TRBV4-1	TRBD2	TRBJ2-5	TGCGCCAGCAGCCAAGCTAGCGGGAGGGTCTGGGAGACCCAGTACTTC	CASSQASGRVWETQYF
-	TRBV27	-	TRBJ2-1	TGTGCCAGCAGTTTATCCGGACAGCCCTACAATGAGCAGTTCTTC	CASSLSGQPYNEQFF
few	TRBV11-3	TRBD1	TRBJ1-2	TGTGCCAGCAGCTTAGCCCGGACAGGGGGTGGCTACACCTTC	CASSLARTGGGYTF
once	TRBV11-3	TRBD1	TRBJ1-1	TGTGCCAGCAGCTTATCTGTGGACAGGAGTCTTATGAACACTGAAGCTTTCTTT	CASSLSVDRSLMNTEAFF
once	TRBV30	-	TRBJ2-4	TGTGCCTGGACTAGCGTTTCCCCTGGCAGCAAAAACATTCAGTACTTC	CAWTSVSPGSKNIQYF
few	TRBV7-3	TRBD2	TRBJ2-1	TGTGCCAGCAGCTTAGGTAGCGGGGGGCTCAATGAGCAGTTCTTC	CASSLGSGGLNEQFF
-	TRBV15	TRBD2	TRBJ2-3	TGTGCCACCAGCTCAAGATTCCCTAGCGGCTCCCGGGTAGATACGCAGTATTTT	CATSSRFPSGSRVDTQYF
-	TRBV28	TRBD1	TRBJ1-2	TGTGCCAGCAGGGCAGGGGGGACAGGGGCGATAAACTATGGCTACACCTTC	CASRAGGTGAINYGYTF
-	TRBV18	TRBD2	TRBJ2-1	TGTGCCAGCTCAACCGGGACTAGCGTTTACAATGAGCAGTTCTTC	CASSTGTSVYNEQFF
-	TRBV27	-	TRBJ2-7	TGTGCCAGCAGTTTTGGGGGGGCGATTAGTGAGCAGTACTTC	CASSFGGAISEQYF
-	TRBV27	TRBD1	TRBJ1-1	TGTGCCAGCAGTCGACAGGGAGGCACTGAAGCTTTCTTT	CASSRQGGTEAFF
-	TRBV6-1	TRBD2	TRBJ2-1	TGTGCCAGCAGTGAGGATCTAGCGGGATACAATGAGCAGTTCTTC	CASSEDLAGYNEQFF
-	TRBV6-1	-	TRBJ1-2	TGTGCCAGCTGGGGACTGTCGGCCCTCTATGGCTACACCTTC	CASWGLSALYGYTF
-	TRBV5-1	TRBD1	TRBJ1-1	TGCGCCAGCAGCGTGGGGCAGGGGGCGGGCACTGAAGCTTTCTTT	CASSVGQGAGTEAFF
-	TRBV4-1	-	TRBJ2-3	TGCGCCAGCAGCTCGTCGTCACTCCTAAATGGTGGAGATACGCAGTATTTT	CASSSSSLLNGGDTQYF
once	TRBV27	-	TRBJ1-2	TGTGCCAGCAAAGAGGCGACTTCTAACTATGGCTACACCTTC	CASKEATSNYGYTF
-	TRBV19	TRBD2	TRBJ2-3	TGTGCCACCAGACTAGCGGGAGGGCCATTTAGCCCAGATACGCAGTATTTT	CATRLAGGPFSPDTQYF
-	TRBV29-1	-	TRBJ1-1	TGCAGCGTTGGGGGGGAGGGCACTGAAGCTTTCTTT	CSVGGEGTEAFF
-	TRBV30	-	TRBJ2-7	TGTGCCTGGAGTGTGTCCGGGGACTACGAGCAGTACTTC	CAWSVSGDYEQYF
few	TRBV28	-	TRBJ2-7	TGTGCCAGCAGCCTCCCTTCCAGGGGCTACGAGCAGTACTTC	CASSLPSRGYEQYF
-	TRBV27	TRBD1	TRBJ2-1	TGTGCCAGCAGTTTGGACAGGGTGGCCTACAATGAGCAGTTCTTC	CASSLDRVAYNEQFF
once	TRBV7-8	-	TRBJ2-1	TGTGCCAGCAGCTTAGTAACAGCGGTCAATGAGCAGTTCTTC	CASSLVTAVNEQFF
-	TRBV9	-	TRBJ2-1	TGTGCCAGCAGCGGGAGAGGCAATGAGCAGTTCTTC	CASSGRGNEQFF
-	TRBV30	TRBD2	TRBJ2-1	TGTGCCTGGAGTGTAGGTGGGGAGGGGGAGCAGTTCTTC	CAWSVGGEGEQFF
once	TRBV6-1	-	TRBJ2-1	TGTGCCAGCAGTGAGAGGTCAGTTGGCAATGAGCAGTTCTTC	CASSERSVGNEQFF
-	TRBV7-9	-	TRBJ2-2	TGTGCCAGCTCCGACTCAGCGAACACCGGGGAGCTGTTTTTT	CASSDSANTGELFF
-	TRBV7-8	-	TRBJ2-1	TGTGCCAGCAGCTTTACAGTCCTGAACAATGAGCAGTTCTTC	CASSFTVLNNEQFF
-	TRBV5-5	TRBD2	TRBJ2-3	TGTGCCAGCAGCTTGAGGACTAGCGCGAGCACAGATACGCAGTATTTT	CASSLRTSASTDTQYF
-	TRBV4-1	-	TRBJ2-7	TGCGCCAGCAGCCTTCCAGGCCGGGGGGAGCAGTACTTC	CASSLPGRGEQYF
-	TRBV5-1	TRBD1	TRBJ2-1	TGCGCCAGCAGCTTGGGGCCGCAAAACAGGGGGAATGAGCAGTTCTTC	CASSLGPQNRGNEQFF
few	TRBV6-5	-	TRBJ2-2	TGTGCCAGTTCGGCGGGGGCGGACACCGGGGAGCTGTTTTTT	CASSAGADTGELFF
-	TRBV25-1	-	TRBJ1-2	TGTGCCAGCAGTGAAGACTCAGTGGTCTATGGCTACACCTTC	CASSEDSVVYGYTF
-	TRBV2	-	TRBJ1-1	TGTGCCAGCAGGGTACAGGAGATGAACACTGAAGCTTTCTTT	CASRVQEMNTEAFF
-	TRBV28	TRBD2	TRBJ2-1	TGTGCCAGCTATGGGACTAGCGGGGGGGGTATACATGAGCAGTTCTTC	CASYGTSGGGIHEQFF
-	TRBV7-6	TRBD2	TRBJ2-2	TGTGCCAGCAGCCCGACCGCGGGGGGGAACACCGGGGAGCTGTTTTTT	CASSPTAGGNTGELFF
-	TRBV11-3	TRBD1	TRBJ1-1	TGTGCCAGCAGCAGTGAGACAGGGTCCATGAACACTGAAGCTTTCTTT	CASSSETGSMNTEAFF
-	TRBV27	-	TRBJ2-2	TGTGCCAGCAGTTTCACGGTTGGGGGGACCGGGGAGCTGTTTTTT	CASSFTVGGTGELFF